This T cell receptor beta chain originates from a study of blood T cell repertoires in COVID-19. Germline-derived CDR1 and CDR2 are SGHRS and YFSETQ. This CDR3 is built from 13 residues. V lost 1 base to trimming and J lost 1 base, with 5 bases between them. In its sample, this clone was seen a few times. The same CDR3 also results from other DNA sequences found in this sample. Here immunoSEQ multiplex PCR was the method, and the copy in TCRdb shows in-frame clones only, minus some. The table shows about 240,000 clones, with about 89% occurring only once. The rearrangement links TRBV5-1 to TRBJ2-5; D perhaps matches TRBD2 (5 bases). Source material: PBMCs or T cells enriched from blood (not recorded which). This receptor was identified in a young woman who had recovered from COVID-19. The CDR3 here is CASSLRGQETQYF. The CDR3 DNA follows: TGCGCCAGCAGCTTGCGGGGCCAAGAGACCCAGTACTTC.